This T cell receptor (beta chain) was obtained from a study of shared T cell receptors in the human thymus. This CDR3 is built from 15 residues. V shed 0 bases and J shed 1 base, with 10 bases lying between them. Germline values: CDR1 SGHRS, CDR2 YFSETQ. The repertoire was sequenced with immunoSEQ multiplex PCR; TCRdb's copy has only in-frame clones and lacks some. The repertoire holds hundreds of thousands of clones, with approximately 90% as singletons. This sample was also put to use in a study of human thymus T cells.

This chain uses TRBV5-1 with TRBJ1-1; tentative D call: TRBD1 (6 bases). The specimen was thymocytes. The clonotype comes from a boy less than two years old with a congenital heart defect. The CDR3 nucleotides read TGCGCCAGCAGCTTGGCGGGGGGCGCGAACACTGAAGCTTTCTTT. Encoded protein: CASSLAGGANTEAFF.